These 26 T cell receptor beta chains share one sample of origin, sequenced in a study of cytomegalovirus exposure and HLA in healthy donors. 13 Jbeta primers and 60 Vbeta primers were used for the PCR. Assay used: immunoSEQ multiplex PCR; TCRdb lists only in-frame clones, some missing. The table includes fewer than 100,000 clones, roughly 75% detected once. Material for sequencing was PBMCs. The receptor source for this set is a woman in her sixties in good health and CMV-seronegative.

The V gene is TRBV9, the J gene TRBJ1-2; unclear D gene. This CDR3 is 15 amino acids long. Trimming shortened V by 0 bases and J by 1 base, and 10 bases separated the two germline ends. Germline loops: CDR1 SGDLS, CDR2 YYNGEE. This CDR3 reads CASSVAQDHNYGYTF. The CDR3 nucleotides read TGTGCCAGCAGCGTAGCTCAGGATCATAACTATGGCTACACCTTC.

V usage is TRBV5-1 and J usage is TRBJ2-2; 8 bases fit TRBD1. CDR3 length: 17 amino acids. Germline V lookup: CDR1 SGHRS, CDR2 YFSETQ. Trimming cost V 0 bases and J 2 bases; bases outside gene matches: 6. The CDR3 loop reads CASSLGGGTGNTGELFF. DNA of the CDR3: TGCGCCAGCAGCTTGGGCGGAGGGACAGGTAACACCGGGGAGCTGTTTTTT.

This clone was detected only once. The V gene is TRBV10-3, the J gene TRBJ1-1; a possible D gene is TRBD1 (5 bases). V was pared by 5 bases and J by 1 base, with 11 bases between. The CDR3 runs to 14 residues. Germline assignment: CDR1 ENHRY and CDR2 SYGVKD. Here the CDR3 reads CAISKGQGNTEAFF. CDR3 nucleotide sequence: TGTGCCATCAGTAAAGGCCAGGGGAACACTGAAGCTTTCTTT.

The J gene is TRBJ1-1, the V gene TRBV15; D unclear. The CDR3 runs 13 residues. Germline CDR1 and CDR2: LNHNV and YYDKDF (reference sequence). V lost 6 bases and J lost 4, with 12 bases in between. DNA for the CDR3: TGTGCCACCAGAAATACAGTCGGCACTGAAGCTTTCTTT. Translation: CATRNTVGTEAFF.

The CDR3 spells CASSLPGQLSGANVLTF. The CDR3 DNA is TGTGCCAGCAGTTTACCGGGACAACTATCTGGGGCCAACGTCCTGACTTTC. The chain employs TRBV28 and TRBJ2-6; D is possibly TRBD1 (6 bases). The V end lost 2 bases, the J end lost 1 base, and 12 bases lay between the germline ends. This CDR3 is built from 17 residues. The germline CDR1 and CDR2 sequences are MDHEN and SYDVKM.

CDR3 protein: CASSYSGTNYEQYF. CDR3 in DNA: TGCGCCAGCAGCTACTCCGGGACAAACTACGAGCAGTACTTC. The V call is TRBV5-1, the J call TRBJ2-7; D is possibly TRBD1 (6 bases). V was cut by 3 bases and J by 3 bases, with 13 bases left in between. The CDR3 sequence is 14 residues long. Germline V lookup: CDR1 SGHRS, CDR2 YFSETQ. Based on the CDR3 plus reference TRBV5-1 and TRBJ2-7, the full variable domain is KAGVTQTPRYLIKTRGQQVTLSCSPISGHRSVSWYQQTPGQGLQFLFEYFSETQRNKGNFPGRFSGRQFSNSRSEMNVSTLELGDSALYLCASSYSGTNYEQYFGPGTRLTVT.

The genes are TRBV18 and TRBJ1-1; no clear D. Germline-derived CDR1 and CDR2 are KGHSH and LQKENI. The CDR3 spans 12 residues. Trimming removed 5 bases from V and 4 bases from J, with 8 bases in between. The CDR3 protein is CASSSVSTEAFF. CDR3 coding DNA: TGTGCCAGCTCAAGCGTCAGCACTGAAGCTTTCTTT. The full variable domain, with the rest looked up from reference TRBV18 and TRBJ1-1, is NAGVMQNPRHLVRRRGQEARLRCSPMKGHSHVYWYRQLPEEGLKFMVYLQKENIIDESGMPKERFSAEFPKEGPSILRIQQVVRGDSAAYFCASSSVSTEAFFGQGTRLTVV.

This chain links TRBV5-4 with TRBJ1-6; D is possibly TRBD1 (6 bases). The V gene lost 4 bases and the J gene lost 0 bases, with 23 bases spanning the gap. The CDR3 sequence is 20 residues long. CDR1 and CDR2 from the germline V gene are SGHNT and YYREEE (reference sequence). The CDR3 here is CASSRGHHSPGNSYNSPLHF. DNA for the CDR3: TGTGCCAGCAGCAGGGGACACCACTCCCCAGGAAACTCCTATAATTCACCCCTCCACTTT. The whole variable domain, filled in from reference TRBV5-4 and TRBJ1-6, reads ETGVTQSPTHLIKTRGQQVTLRCSSQSGHNTVSWYQQALGQGPQFIFQYYREEENGRGNFPPRFSGLQFPNYSSELNVNALELDDSALYLCASSRGHHSPGNSYNSPLHFGNGTRLTVT.

The chain links TRBV6-5 to TRBJ2-1; no definite D call. V shed 0 bases and J shed 8 bases, with 14 bases lying between them. From germline, CDR1 is MNHEY and CDR2 SVGAGI. There are 15 residues in the CDR3. CDR3 nucleotides: TGTGCCAGCAGTTACTCGAGAGCTCCTGCGGATGAGCAGTTCTTC. This translates into CASSYSRAPADEQFF.

This clone was detected once. This chain links TRBV10-3 with TRBJ2-7; D call uncertain. Germline CDR1 and CDR2: ENHRY and SYGVKD. V was clipped by 4 bases and J by 3 bases, with 4 bases between them. This CDR3 spans 11 amino acids. CDR3 amino acids: CAISAGYEQYF. The CDR3, as DNA: TGTGCCATCAGTGCGGGCTACGAGCAGTACTTC.

The gene calls are TRBV27 and TRBJ1-2; 7 positions match TRBD1. With V trimmed by 5 bases and J by 4 bases, 4 bases remained unmatched. Germline V gene lookup returns CDR1 MNHEY and CDR2 SMNVEV (reference sequence). The CDR3 extends over 13 amino acids. The CDR3 loop reads CASSPQGPYGYTF. CDR3 in DNA: TGTGCCAGCAGTCCACAGGGGCCCTATGGCTACACCTTC.

The genes are TRBV9 and TRBJ2-1, with D maybe TRBD2 (6 bases). The germline gives CDR1 SGDLS, CDR2 YYNGEE. The CDR3 consists of 15 residues. V was clipped by 3 bases and J by 1 base, with 11 bases between them. DNA for the CDR3: TGTGCCAGCAGCGGAGCGGGCTTATCCTACAATGAGCAGTTCTTC. Translation: CASSGAGLSYNEQFF.

The rearrangement joins TRBV12-5 to TRBJ2-3; D remains unclear. CDR3 length: 14 amino acids. Germline-derived CDR1 and CDR2 are LGHNT and FRNRAP. The CDR3 loop reads CASSEGVYTDTQYF. Written as DNA, the CDR3 is TGTGCCTCATCCGAAGGAGTATACACAGATACGCAGTATTTT.

J is TRBJ1-2 and V is TRBV2; D is perhaps TRBD1 (5 bases). Trimming removed 3 bases at V and 8 bases at J, with 10 bases between. The germline V gene has CDR1 SNHLY and CDR2 FYNNEI. The CDR3 is 12 residues long. CDR3 amino acids: CASSEGGGGYTF. CDR3 nucleotide sequence: TGTGCCAGCAGTGAGGGGGGAGGCGGCTACACCTTC.

The chain employs TRBV6-5 and TRBJ2-7; D is perhaps TRBD2 (7 bases). This CDR3 has 15 residues. V lost 2 bases and J 4 bases, leaving 15 bases between the germline ends. Germline-derived CDR1 and CDR2 are MNHEY and SVGAGI. The CDR3 sequence: CASSYNGGGGYEQYF. DNA for the CDR3: TGTGCCAGCAGTTACAACGGGGGCGGGGGATACGAGCAGTACTTC.

The chain employs TRBV5-1 and TRBJ2-1, with TRBD1 identical over 9 bases. Germline trimming cut 2 bases from V and 6 bases from J; bases unmatched to any gene: 6. This CDR3 spans 15 amino acids. Germline values: CDR1 SGHRS, CDR2 YFSETQ. CDR3 sequence: CASSLPGTGLNEQFF. The CDR3 DNA reads TGCGCCAGCAGCTTACCCGGGACAGGGCTCAATGAGCAGTTCTTC.

This clone has a handful of counts. V is TRBV7-9 and J is TRBJ2-7; D remains ambiguous. Trimming left V 1 base short and J 1 base short, with 8 bases between. Germline loops: CDR1 SEHNR, CDR2 FQNEAQ (reference sequence). CDR3 length: 14 residues. The CDR3: CASSLVAGSYEQYF. The DNA for the CDR3 is TGTGCCAGCAGCTTAGTGGCAGGTTCCTACGAGCAGTACTTC.

The rearrangement links TRBV18 to TRBJ2-7; no clear D. V lost 1 base, J lost 1 base, and 11 bases lay in between. The CDR3 is 15 amino acids. CDR1 and CDR2 from the germline V gene are KGHSH and LQKENI. CDR3 residues: CASSPRSLGSYEQYF. CDR3 nucleotide sequence: TGTGCCAGCTCACCACGGAGTCTGGGTTCCTACGAGCAGTACTTC.

This chain connects TRBV12-5 to TRBJ2-2, with D perhaps TRBD1 (6 bases). CDR1 and CDR2 (germline): LGHNT, FRNRAP. Trimming stripped 1 base from V and 5 bases from J, with 8 bases between. CDR3 size: 14 residues. The CDR3 reads CASGLETGTGELFF. CDR3 DNA sequence: TGTGCTAGTGGTTTGGAGACAGGTACCGGGGAGCTGTTTTTT. The full variable domain, rest sourced from reference TRBV12-5 and TRBJ2-2, is DARVTQTPRHKVTEMGQEVTMRCQPILGHNTVFWYRQTMMQGLELLAYFRNRAPLDDSGMPKDRFSAEMPDATLATLKIQPSEPRDSAVYFCASGLETGTGELFFGEGSRLTVL.

CDR3 DNA sequence: TGTGCCAGCAGCGCTCCCGGGGTGGCCTATGGCTACACCTTC. The encoded protein is CASSAPGVAYGYTF. The chain links TRBV5-6 to TRBJ1-2; D not resolved. CDR3 length: 14 amino acids. Germline CDR1 is SGHDT and CDR2 is YYEEEE. V was clipped by 4 bases and J by 4 bases, with 14 bases between them.

The J gene is TRBJ2-3, the V gene TRBV7-2, with 10 bases identical to TRBD2. The germline gives CDR1 SGHTA, CDR2 FQGNSA. V lost 6 bases to trimming and J lost 5 bases; unmatched junction nucleotides: 5. The CDR3 spans 14 residues. CDR3 protein: CASRLAGVGDTQYF. CDR3 coding DNA: TGTGCCAGCAGGCTAGCGGGAGTAGGAGATACGCAGTATTTT.

The V and J genes are TRBV11-3 and TRBJ2-2; 7 bases align to TRBD1. The CDR3 covers 16 residues. Unmatched junction bases numbered 11, after V lost 5 bases and J lost 5 bases. Germline V gives CDR1 SGHNT, CDR2 YENEEA. This CDR3 is CASSQGVGSRTGELFF. CDR3 in DNA: TGTGCCAGCAGCCAGGGGGTAGGAAGTCGTACCGGGGAGCTGTTTTTT.

For the CDR3, the DNA is TGTGCCAGTCAGGGGTCCTATGGCTACACCTTC. This sequence encodes CASQGSYGYTF. This rearrangement joins TRBV7-9 to TRBJ1-2, with D possibly matching TRBD1 (6 bases). Trimming took 9 bases from V and 4 from J, leaving 9 bases between them. CDR1 SEHNR and CDR2 FQNEAQ come from the germline V gene (reference sequence). The CDR3 totals 11 residues.

This clone has just a few counts. The V and J genes are TRBV27 and TRBJ1-2; 8 bases fit TRBD1. The germline V gene has CDR1 MNHEY and CDR2 SMNVEV (reference sequence). With 7 bases clipped from V and 6 bases from J, the junction kept 13 bases outside the gene matches. The CDR3 has 15 residues. The CDR3 DNA reads TGTGCCAGCACAAGTGGACTCAGGGGGCGCGATGGCTACACCTTC. This gives the protein CASTSGLRGRDGYTF.

The V and J genes are TRBV7-2 and TRBJ1-1, with a weak D call TRBD1 (5 bases). V lost 6 bases and J lost 0, with 14 bases in between. Germline lookup yields CDR1 SGHTA and CDR2 FQGNSA. CDR3 length equals 15 residues. For the CDR3, the DNA is TGTGCCAGCAGGGGGGGGAACCGTGTGAACACTGAAGCTTTCTTT. Encoded protein: CASRGGNRVNTEAFF.

This clone occurred a few times. The chain links TRBV7-2 to TRBJ2-5; 7 positions match TRBD1. Unmatched junction bases numbered 10, after V lost 7 bases and J lost 5 bases. From germline, CDR1 is SGHTA and CDR2 FQGNSA. CDR3 length equals 14 residues. CDR3 loop: CASNSKTGLETQYF. For the CDR3, the DNA is TGTGCCAGCAACTCAAAGACAGGGTTGGAGACCCAGTACTTC.